This T cell receptor beta chain was captured in a study of OX40 agonist ivuxolimab in advanced cancers. The table lists this clone with a count of one. Germline CDR1 and CDR2: ENHRY and SYGVKD. The length of the CDR3 is 15 residues. V lost 6 bases to trimming and J lost 1 base; unmatched junction nucleotides: 3. Clones were sequenced by immunoSEQ multiplex PCR, and TCRdb holds only the in-frame ones, with some missing. The sample gives some 60,000 clones, 85% to 95% of which show up once; approximately 18% is in the top ten. This receptor was taken from an adult with an advanced solid tumor such as melanoma, head and neck, liver or kidney cancer. The rearrangement joins TRBV10-3 to TRBJ2-2; the match to TRBD2 covers 9 bases. Source: CD4+ or CD8+ T cells sorted from blood, taken in a trial of the OX40 agonist ivuxolimab. CDR3 amino acids: CAIRRLAENTGELFF. CDR3 DNA sequence: TGTGCCATCAGACGACTAGCGGAGAACACCGGGGAGCTGTTTTTT.